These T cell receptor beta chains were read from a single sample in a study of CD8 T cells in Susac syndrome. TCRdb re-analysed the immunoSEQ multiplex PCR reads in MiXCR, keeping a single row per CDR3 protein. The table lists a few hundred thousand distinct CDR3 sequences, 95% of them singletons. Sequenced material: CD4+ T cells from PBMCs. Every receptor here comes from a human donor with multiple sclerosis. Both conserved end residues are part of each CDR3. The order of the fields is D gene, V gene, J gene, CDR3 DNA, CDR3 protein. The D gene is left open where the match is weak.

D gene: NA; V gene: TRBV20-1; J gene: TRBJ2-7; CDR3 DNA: TGCAGTGCTAGAGATGGGCGGGAGCAGTACTTC; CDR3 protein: CSARDGREQYF
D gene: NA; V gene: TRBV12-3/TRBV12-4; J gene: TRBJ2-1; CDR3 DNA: TGTGCCAGTTATGGGAGCTACAATGAGCAGTTCTTC; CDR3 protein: CASYGSYNEQFF
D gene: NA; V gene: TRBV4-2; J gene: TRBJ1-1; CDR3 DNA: TGTGCCAGCAGCCAAGCGGGGGGCCCGGCGAACACTGAAGCTTTCTTT; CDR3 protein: CASSQAGGPANTEAFF
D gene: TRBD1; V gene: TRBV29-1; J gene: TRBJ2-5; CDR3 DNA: TGCAGCGGAGGGGACAGGGCCCAAGAGACCCAGTACTTC; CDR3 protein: CSGGDRAQETQYF
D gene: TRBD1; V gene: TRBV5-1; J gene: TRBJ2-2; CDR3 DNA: TGCGCCAGCAGCTCACGACAGGGACGCACCGGGGAGCTGTTTTTT; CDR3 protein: CASSSRQGRTGELFF
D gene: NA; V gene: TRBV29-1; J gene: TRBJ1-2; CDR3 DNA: TGCAGCTCGGGGACATCGCTTAACTCTAACTATGGCTACACCTTC; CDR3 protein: CSSGTSLNSNYGYTF
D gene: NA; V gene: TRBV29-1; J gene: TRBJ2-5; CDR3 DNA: TGCAGCGTTGCGCGTACTCAGGAAGAGACCCAGTACTTC; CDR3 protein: CSVARTQEETQYF
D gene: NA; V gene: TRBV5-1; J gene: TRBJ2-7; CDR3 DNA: TGCGCCAGCAGCGCCGGGGGTCCTTCCGAGCAGTACTTC; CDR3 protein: CASSAGGPSEQYF
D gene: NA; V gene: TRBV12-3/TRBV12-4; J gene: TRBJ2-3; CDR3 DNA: TGTGCCAGCAGTCCTCACTCATTCGATACGCAGTATTTT; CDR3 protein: CASSPHSFDTQYF
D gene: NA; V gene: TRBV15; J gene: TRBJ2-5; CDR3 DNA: TGTGCCACCAGCAGAGTAGCGTGGGAGACCCAGTACTTC; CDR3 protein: CATSRVAWETQYF
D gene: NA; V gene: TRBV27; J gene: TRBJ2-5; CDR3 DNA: TGTGCCAGCAGTACCGACCACCAAGAGACCCAGTACTTC; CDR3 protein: CASSTDHQETQYF
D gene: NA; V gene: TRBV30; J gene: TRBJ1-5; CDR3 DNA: TGTGCCTGGAGCCTGGGGGGGTATAGCAATCAGCCCCAGCATTTT; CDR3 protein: CAWSLGGYSNQPQHF
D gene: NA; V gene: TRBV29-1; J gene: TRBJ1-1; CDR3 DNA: TGCAGCGTAAACAAACAGGGTAAAGCTTTCTTT; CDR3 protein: CSVNKQGKAFF
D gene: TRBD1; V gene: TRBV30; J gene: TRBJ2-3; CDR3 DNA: TGTGCCTGGAGTCAAAGCAGGGGGCAAGCAGATACGCAGTATTTT; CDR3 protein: CAWSQSRGQADTQYF